The sequence of this T cell receptor beta chain was determined in a study of Ad26.COV2.S vaccination and SARS-CoV-2 variants. Study-wide background: Donor got 5x10^10 or 1x10^11 viral particles of Ad26.COV2.S. Notes on the study in general: Possibly, TCR breadth and depth analyses underestimated total T cell responses. Placebo recipients showed lower spike-specific TCR breadth than vaccinees.

Documented treatment: roughly 20 received Ad26.COV2.S at low or high dose, single or two shots; several received placebo; per-sample allocation not given. Samples were taken on day 63 after the first vaccine or placebo injection. Within Boston, the person who donated was an adult of 18-55 years. Generated by immunoSEQ multiplex PCR, the TCRdb table keeps only in-frame clones and is missing some. The sample lists some 300,000 clones, roughly 84% occurring once. CDR3 length: 13 amino acids. The V gene's germline CDR1 is SNHLY and CDR2 FYNNEI. Trimming removed 4 bases at V and 3 bases at J, with 10 bases between. Concerning this clone: Its antigen remains unknown.

This sequence was found in a person aged 18-65 years who received the Ad26.COV2.S COVID-19 vaccine or a placebo. Sequencing was performed on peripheral blood, taken in a trial of Ad26.COV2.S vaccine versus placebo. The rearrangement joins TRBV2 to TRBJ2-7, with D tentatively TRBD1 (6 bases). The DNA for the CDR3 is TGTGCCAGCAGTGCAGGGGTTCTCTACGAGCAGTACTTC. It yields the protein CASSAGVLYEQYF. The variable domain in full, with the rest retrieved from reference TRBV2 and TRBJ2-7, is EPEVTQTPSHQVTQMGQEVILRCVPISNHLYFYWYRQILGQKVEFLVSFYNNEISEKSEIFDDQFSVERPDGSNFTLKIRSTKLEDSAMYFCASSAGVLYEQYFGPGTRLTVT.